This passage covers 3 T cell receptor beta chains from one sample sequenced in a study of T cells after yellow fever vaccination. Via MiXCR, TCRdb re-called the 5' RACE reads, giving one row per CDR3 protein. The table lists about 370,000 distinct CDR3 sequences, roughly 10% of them singletons. The sample was PBMCs, taken on the day of the first yellow fever vaccination. These receptors were collected from a man aged 18 to 29 who received the YFV17D yellow fever vaccine.

This clonotype was counted at least ten times. J is TRBJ1-1 and V is TRBV5-1; D is undetermined. Germline V gene sequence: CDR1 SGHRS, CDR2 YFSETQ. Trimming left V 4 bases short and J 2 bases short, with 6 bases between. There are 12 residues in the CDR3. CDR3 DNA: TGCGCCAGCAGCCTGGATAACACTGAAGCTTTCTTT. This encodes CASSLDNTEAFF.

The V gene is TRBV14, the J gene TRBJ2-7; D remains unclear. Germline V CDR1 and CDR2: SGHDN, FVKESK. The CDR3 totals 12 residues. Trimming removed 4 bases at V and 3 bases at J, with 7 bases between. CDR3 nucleotide sequence: TGTGCCAGCAGCCCCGTGAACTACGAGCAGTACTTC. Translating it yields CASSPVNYEQYF.

This clonotype appeared many times. The chain links TRBV7-2 to TRBJ2-7, with D hard to call. Germline V gives CDR1 SGHTA, CDR2 FQGNSA. This CDR3 is 14 amino acids long. V was trimmed by 2 bases and J by 0 bases, leaving 8 bases between them. CDR3 bases: TGTGCCAGCAGCTTAATGTGGGACTCCTACGAGCAGTACTTC. Translated, it gives CASSLMWDSYEQYF.